A selection of T cell receptor beta chains follows, all from one sample in a study of shared clonotypes between healthy human individuals. Clones were sequenced by immunoSEQ multiplex PCR, and TCRdb holds only the in-frame ones, with some missing. The sample has around 580,000 clones, 95% to 98% seen once. Sequenced material: naive CD8+ T cells sorted from blood. The receptor set was obtained from a man aged 25 to 45 in good health. Each CDR3 is given with its conserved first and last residue. The D gene is left open where the match is weak.

d_call	v_call	j_call	cdr3_aa	cdr3_nt
.	TRBV30	TRBJ1-1	CAYRDLGTEAFF	TGTGCCTACCGGGACCTCGGCACTGAAGCTTTCTTT
TRBD1	TRBV18	TRBJ1-2	CASSPVGTVDYGYTF	TGTGCCAGCTCACCGGTCGGGACAGTGGACTATGGCTACACCTTC
.	TRBV6-5	TRBJ2-7	CASSYSGDTSYEQYF	TGTGCCAGCAGTTACTCGGGTGACACATCCTACGAGCAGTACTTC
.	TRBV5-1	TRBJ2-7	CASSPQGFEQYF	TGCGCCAGCAGCCCGCAGGGATTTGAGCAGTACTTC
TRBD2	TRBV7-2	TRBJ2-7	CASSPYSSGGLDEQYF	TGTGCCAGCAGCCCGTACTCTAGCGGGGGGCTGGACGAGCAGTACTTC
.	TRBV27	TRBJ2-2	CASSLGWGTGELFF	TGTGCCAGCAGTTTAGGGTGGGGCACCGGGGAGCTGTTTTTT
.	TRBV9	TRBJ2-2	CASSSVTGELFF	TGTGCCAGCAGCTCAGTAACCGGGGAGCTGTTTTTT
.	TRBV14	TRBJ2-7	CASSQGWDRSYEQYF	TGTGCCAGCAGCCAAGGTTGGGACCGCTCCTACGAGCAGTACTTC
.	TRBV5-1	TRBJ2-1	CASSLVSGSNNEQFF	TGCGCCAGCAGCTTGGTGTCTGGATCGAACAATGAGCAGTTCTTC
TRBD1	TRBV30	TRBJ2-7	CALEGTGTGEYGEQYF	TGTGCCTTGGAGGGGACCGGGACAGGGGAATACGGCGAGCAGTACTTC
.	TRBV9	TRBJ2-3	CASSPRQRTGPGVTDTQYF	TGTGCCAGCAGCCCTCGCCAGAGGACCGGGCCGGGGGTCACAGATACGCAGTATTTT
.	TRBV6-1	TRBJ2-7	CASTDWGSGYEQYF	TGTGCCAGCACCGATTGGGGGTCCGGCTACGAGCAGTACTTC
.	TRBV21-1	TRBJ2-7	CASSKGYYEQYF	TGTGCCAGCAGCAAAGGATACTACGAGCAGTACTTC